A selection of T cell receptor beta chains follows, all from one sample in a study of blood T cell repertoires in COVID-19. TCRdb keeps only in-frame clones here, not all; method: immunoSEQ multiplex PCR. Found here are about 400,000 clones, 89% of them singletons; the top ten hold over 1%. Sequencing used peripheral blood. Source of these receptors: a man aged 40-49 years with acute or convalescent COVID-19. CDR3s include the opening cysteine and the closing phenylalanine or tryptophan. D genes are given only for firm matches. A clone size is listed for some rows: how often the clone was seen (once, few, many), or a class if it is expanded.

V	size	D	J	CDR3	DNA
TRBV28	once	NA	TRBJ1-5	CASNDAGRNQPQHF	TGTGCCAGCAACGACGCAGGAAGGAATCAGCCCCAGCATTTT
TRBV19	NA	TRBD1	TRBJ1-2	CASSIRTGDSGGYTF	TGTGCCAGTAGTATACGGACAGGGGACTCTGGGGGCTACACCTTC
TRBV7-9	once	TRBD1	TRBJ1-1	CASSVGQGANTEAFF	TGTGCCAGCAGCGTCGGACAGGGGGCGAACACTGAAGCTTTCTTT
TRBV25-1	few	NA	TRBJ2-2	CASSEQGLTGELFF	TGTGCCAGCAGTGAGCAGGGTCTCACCGGGGAGCTGTTTTTT
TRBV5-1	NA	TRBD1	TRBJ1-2	CASSLVGTGSLYGYTF	TGCGCCAGCAGCTTGGTAGGGACAGGGAGCCTCTATGGCTACACCTTC
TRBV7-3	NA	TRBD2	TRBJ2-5	CASSLGGGVQETQYF	TGTGCCAGCAGCTTAGGCGGGGGGGTCCAAGAGACCCAGTACTTC
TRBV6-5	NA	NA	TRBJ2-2	CASYRATDTGELFF	TGTGCCAGTTACAGGGCAACAGACACCGGGGAGCTGTTTTTT
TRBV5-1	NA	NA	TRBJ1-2	CASSLDPAVDTYTF	TGCGCCAGCAGCTTGGACCCCGCGGTAGATACTTACACCTTC
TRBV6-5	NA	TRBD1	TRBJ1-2	CASSPEPGTGYGYTF	TGTGCCAGCAGTCCTGAACCCGGGACAGGCTATGGCTACACCTTC
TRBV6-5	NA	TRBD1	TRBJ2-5	CASSSLTGAQETQYF	TGTGCCAGCAGTTCCCTGACAGGGGCCCAAGAGACCCAGTACTTC
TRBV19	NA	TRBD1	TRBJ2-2	CASRAPGQGDTGELFF	TGTGCCAGTAGGGCTCCGGGACAGGGCGACACCGGGGAGCTGTTTTTT
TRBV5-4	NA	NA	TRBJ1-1	CASSLSAGAEAFF	TGTGCCAGCAGCTTGAGTGCAGGGGCTGAAGCTTTCTTT
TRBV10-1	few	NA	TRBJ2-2	CASSESDFLTGELFF	TGCGCCAGCAGTGAGTCGGACTTTCTAACCGGGGAGCTGTTTTTT
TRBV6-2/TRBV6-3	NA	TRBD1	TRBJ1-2	CASSRGTARRLGYTF	TGTGCCAGCAGTCGAGGGACAGCTCGCCGGCTTGGCTACACCTTC
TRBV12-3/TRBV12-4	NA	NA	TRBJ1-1	CASSSSFAEAFF	TGTGCCAGCAGTTCCTCCTTCGCTGAAGCTTTCTTT
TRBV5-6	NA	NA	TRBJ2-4	CASSLVRDIKNIQYF	TGTGCCAGCAGCTTGGTCCGGGACATAAAAAACATTCAGTACTTC
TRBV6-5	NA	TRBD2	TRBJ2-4	CASRGRETNIQYF	TGTGCCAGCAGAGGGAGGGAGACAAACATTCAGTACTTC
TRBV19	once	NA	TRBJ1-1	CASSIRRTLNTEAFF	TGTGCCAGTAGTATCCGACGGACACTAAACACTGAAGCTTTCTTT
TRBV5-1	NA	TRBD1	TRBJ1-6	CASSLGQGSSPLHF	TGCGCCAGCAGCCTGGGACAGGGTTCTTCGCCCCTCCACTTT
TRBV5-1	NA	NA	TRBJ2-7	CASSLALGRNYEQYF	TGCGCCAGCAGCTTGGCCTTAGGGAGGAACTACGAGCAGTACTTC
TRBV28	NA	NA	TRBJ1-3	CASKPLGGITGNTIYF	TGTGCCAGCAAACCACTGGGGGGGATTACTGGAAACACCATATATTTT
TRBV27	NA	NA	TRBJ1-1	CASSFNGADTEAFF	TGTGCCAGCAGTTTCAACGGCGCGGACACTGAAGCTTTCTTT
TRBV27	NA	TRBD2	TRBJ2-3	CASRRTSGRTDTQYF	TGTGCCAGCAGGCGGACTAGCGGGAGGACAGATACGCAGTATTTT
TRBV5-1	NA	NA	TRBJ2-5	CASRPATSAHSLQETQYF	TGCGCCAGCAGACCCGCCACTAGTGCACATTCCCTCCAAGAGACCCAGTACTTC
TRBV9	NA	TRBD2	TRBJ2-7	CASSVGGDSSYEQYF	TGTGCCAGCAGCGTCGGGGGGGATAGCTCCTACGAGCAGTACTTC
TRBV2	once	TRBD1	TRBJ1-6	CASSDRNLGQYNSPLHF	TGTGCCAGCAGTGACAGAAATTTGGGACAGTATAATTCACCCCTCCACTTT
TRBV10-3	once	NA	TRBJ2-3	CAISESPGGTDTQYF	TGTGCCATCAGTGAGTCGCCGGGTGGAACAGATACGCAGTATTTT
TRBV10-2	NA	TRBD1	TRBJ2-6	CASRDRGFSGANVLTF	TGCGCCAGCAGGGACAGGGGTTTCTCTGGGGCCAACGTCCTGACTTTC
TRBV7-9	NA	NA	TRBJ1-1	CASSSKGENTEAFF	TGTGCCAGCAGCTCAAAGGGGGAGAACACTGAAGCTTTCTTT
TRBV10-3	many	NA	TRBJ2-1	CAISDSGGYNEQFF	TGTGCCATCAGTGACTCCGGGGGATACAATGAGCAGTTCTTC
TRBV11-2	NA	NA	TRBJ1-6	CASSFEGGHSPLHF	TGTGCCAGCAGCTTCGAGGGGGGGCATTCACCCCTCCACTTT
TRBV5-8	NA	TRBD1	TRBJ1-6	CASSLMVGQEDSPLHF	TGTGCCAGCAGCTTGATGGTCGGACAGGAAGATTCACCCCTCCACTTT
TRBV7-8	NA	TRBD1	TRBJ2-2	CASRYGTGAIGELFF	TGTGCCAGCAGATACGGGACAGGGGCGATCGGGGAGCTGTTTTTT
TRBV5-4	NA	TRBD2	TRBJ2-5	CASSALLGTSGGGQETQYF	TGTGCCAGCAGTGCGTTGTTGGGGACTAGCGGGGGGGGCCAAGAGACCCAGTACTTC
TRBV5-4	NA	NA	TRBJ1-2	CASSRPGTNYGYTF	TGTGCCAGCAGCCGACCGGGTACGAACTATGGCTACACCTTC
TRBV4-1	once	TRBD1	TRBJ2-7	CASSQRQGAGYEQYF	TGCGCCAGCAGCCAACGGCAGGGGGCTGGTTACGAGCAGTACTTC
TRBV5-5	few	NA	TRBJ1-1	CASSYRPKNTEAFF	TGTGCCAGCAGCTACAGGCCTAAGAACACTGAAGCTTTCTTT
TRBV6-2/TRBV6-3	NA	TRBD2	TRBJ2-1	CASSQLAELYNEQFF	TGTGCCAGCAGTCAACTAGCGGAGCTATACAATGAGCAGTTCTTC
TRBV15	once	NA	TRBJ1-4	CATSTGHLLLSANEKLFF	TGTGCCACCAGCACCGGACACCTACTCCTGTCGGCTAATGAAAAACTGTTTTTT
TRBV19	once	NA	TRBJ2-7	CASSIAASRTDYEQYF	TGTGCCAGTAGTATAGCAGCGTCGCGAACCGACTACGAGCAGTACTTC
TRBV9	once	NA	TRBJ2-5	CASSARGIQETQYF	TGTGCCAGCAGCGCACGGGGGATCCAAGAGACCCAGTACTTC
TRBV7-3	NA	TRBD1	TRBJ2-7	CASSPTRGTGVHEQYF	TGTGCCAGCAGCCCCACCCGCGGGACAGGGGTCCACGAGCAGTACTTC
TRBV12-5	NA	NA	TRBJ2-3	CASGLDFTDTQYF	TGTGCTAGTGGATTGGACTTCACAGATACGCAGTATTTT
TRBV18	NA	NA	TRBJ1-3	CASSPPDRSGNTIYF	TGTGCCAGCTCACCACCGGACAGATCTGGAAACACCATATATTTT
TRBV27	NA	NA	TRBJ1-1	CASMGRRHRDLGTEAFF	TGTGCCAGCATGGGTCGAAGACACAGGGATTTGGGCACTGAAGCTTTCTTT
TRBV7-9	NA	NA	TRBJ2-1	CASSYTDIEQFF	TGTGCCAGCAGCTATACCGACATTGAGCAGTTCTTC
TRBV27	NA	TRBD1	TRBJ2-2	CASSYHARQGRAGELFF	TGTGCCAGCAGTTACCACGCAAGACAGGGTAGGGCCGGGGAGCTGTTTTTT
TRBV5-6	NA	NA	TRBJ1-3	CASSFRGASGNTIYF	TGTGCCAGCAGCTTTCGCGGAGCCTCTGGAAACACCATATATTTT